The 27 T cell receptor beta chains below come from one sample, sequenced in a study of blood T cell repertoires in COVID-19. Profiled with immunoSEQ multiplex PCR; TCRdb holds only in-frame clones, not every one. The table has about 110,000 clones, around 88% seen once. The sequencing sample was made of peripheral blood. The receptors were gathered from a man aged 50 to 60 with active or convalescent COVID-19.

J is TRBJ1-5 and V is TRBV28; D is unresolved. Germline CDR1 is MDHEN and CDR2 is SYDVKM. The CDR3 consists of 14 residues. Trimming removed 2 bases at V and 4 bases at J, with 9 bases between. As DNA, the CDR3 is TGTGCCAGCAGTTTAGGCTCGGGGAATCAGCCCCAGCATTTT. Translation gives CASSLGSGNQPQHF. The entire variable domain, with the rest obtained from reference TRBV28 and TRBJ1-5, is as follows: DVKVTQSSRYLVKRTGEKVFLECVQDMDHENMFWYRQDPGLGLRLIYFSYDVKMKEKGDIPEGYSVSREKKERFSLILESASTNQTSMYLCASSLGSGNQPQHFGDGTRLSIL.

The chain joins TRBV5-1 to TRBJ2-3; 12 bases fit TRBD2. The CDR3 is 16 residues long. The germline gives CDR1 SGHRS, CDR2 YFSETQ. Germline trimming cut 4 bases from V and 4 bases from J; bases unmatched to any gene: 7. CDR3 sequence reads: CASSGSSGRASDTQYF. The CDR3 DNA sequence: TGCGCCAGCAGCGGATCTAGCGGGAGGGCTTCAGATACGCAGTATTTT.

The V gene is TRBV24-1, the J gene TRBJ2-7, with TRBD2 matching 10 bases. V shed 6 bases, J shed 2 bases, and the junction held 21 bases outside the gene matches. Germline V CDR1 and CDR2: KGHDR, SFDVKD. The CDR3 length is 20 residues. Here the CDR3 reads CATSSSGTGKGAGGPYEQYF. DNA for the CDR3: TGTGCCACCAGTTCTTCCGGCACAGGCAAAGGAGCGGGAGGGCCCTACGAGCAGTACTTC.

The rearrangement uses TRBV2 and TRBJ1-1; TRBD1 might be the D (6 bases). The CDR3 loop spans 15 amino acids. Germline V CDR1 and CDR2: SNHLY, FYNNEI. The V end lost 2 bases, the J end lost 5 bases, and 15 bases lay between the germline ends. Written as DNA, the CDR3 is TGTGCCAGCAGTGAAAGGAGGGGGGGTGAGACTGAAGCTTTCTTT. As protein: CASSERRGGETEAFF.

The rearrangement joins TRBV30 to TRBJ2-1, with a tentative D call TRBD1 (6 bases). Germline CDR1 and CDR2: GTSNPN and SVGIG (reference sequence). This CDR3 region has 12 residues. V was cut by 3 bases and J by 6 bases, with 9 bases left in between. The CDR3 DNA reads TGTGCCTGGAGACGACAGGCCAATGAGCAGTTCTTC. This sequence encodes CAWRRQANEQFF.

V is TRBV28 and J is TRBJ2-7; 9 nucleotides line up with TRBD2. The CDR3 is 15 residues long. The germline V gene encodes CDR1 MDHEN and CDR2 SYDVKM. The ends lost 5 bases at V and 2 bases at J; junction bases unmatched: 7. The CDR3 DNA reads TGTGCCAGCAGTCCTTACAGCGGGAGGCCCTACGAGCAGTACTTC. It yields the protein CASSPYSGRPYEQYF.

The genes are TRBV18 and TRBJ1-6; D call uncertain. CDR1 is KGHSH and CDR2 is LQKENI in the germline V gene. The CDR3 extends over 12 amino acids. V shed 4 bases and J shed 4 bases, with 2 bases lying between them. As DNA, the CDR3 is TGTGCCAGCTCACTATATAATTCACCCCTCCACTTT. Amino acid sequence: CASSLYNSPLHF.

V gene TRBV6-1 combines with J gene TRBJ2-7, with 12 bases identical to TRBD1. V trimming: 2 bases; J trimming: 7 bases; junction bases outside the gene matches: 15. This CDR3 comprises 18 residues. CDR1 and CDR2 from the germline V gene are MNHNS and SASEGT. CDR3 bases: TGTGCCAGCAGTGAAAGGGGGACAGGGGGCGGGAATGAATGGGAGCAGTACTTC. This encodes CASSERGTGGGNEWEQYF.

V and J are TRBV5-8 and TRBJ2-1; 8 bases match TRBD1. Germline values: CDR1 SGHTS, CDR2 YDEGEE. The V gene end was trimmed by 4 bases and the J gene end by 4 bases; junction bases not matched to a gene: 7. The CDR3 loop spans 15 amino acids. The CDR3 nucleotides are TGTGCCAGCAGCCGATGGGGACAGGAGTACAATGAGCAGTTCTTC. This codes for CASSRWGQEYNEQFF.

The rearrangement links TRBV19 to TRBJ2-1; 8 nucleotides match TRBD2. The junction had 6 bases not matched to a gene; V was cut back by 5 bases and J by 3 bases. Germline values: CDR1 LNHDA, CDR2 SQIVND (reference sequence). The CDR3 runs 15 residues. The CDR3 here is CASSAGLARYNEQFF. The CDR3 DNA sequence: TGTGCCAGTAGTGCTGGACTAGCCCGCTACAATGAGCAGTTCTTC.

The chain employs TRBV10-3 and TRBJ1-1; 8 bases line up with TRBD1. This CDR3 has 14 amino acids. The V segment lost 7 bases and the J segment 4 bases; nucleotides outside the gene matches: 8. The germline V gene has CDR1 ENHRY and CDR2 SYGVKD. In DNA form, the CDR3 reads TGTGCCATCACTAAACAGGGGGAAGGCACTGAAGCTTTCTTT. Residues: CAITKQGEGTEAFF.

The chain employs TRBV28 and TRBJ1-1; the D gene is possibly TRBD1 (6 bases). CDR1 and CDR2 (germline): MDHEN, SYDVKM. The CDR3 contains 13 residues. V was clipped by 8 bases and J by 2 bases, with 12 bases between them. The CDR3 nucleotides read TGTGCCAGCTGGACAGTTTCCAACACTGAAGCTTTCTTT. Translation: CASWTVSNTEAFF.

This clone was recorded once. The J gene is TRBJ2-2, the V gene TRBV4-2; possible D gene TRBD1, 6 bases. Trimming took 1 base from V and 1 from J, leaving 10 bases between them. This CDR3 has 16 amino acids. Germline CDR1 LGHNA, CDR2 YNFKEQ. The CDR3, as DNA: TGTGCCAGCAGCCAAGGTAACAGGGTGAACACCGGGGAGCTGTTTTTT. It is translated as CASSQGNRVNTGELFF.

V usage is TRBV6-5 and J usage is TRBJ2-7; 10 bases line up with TRBD2. CDR3 size: 16 residues. Germline trimming cut 0 bases from V and 3 bases from J; bases unmatched to any gene: 5. Germline lookup yields CDR1 MNHEY and CDR2 SVGAGI. CDR3 amino acids: CASSYSASGSSYEQYF. CDR3 DNA sequence: TGTGCCAGCAGTTACTCGGCTAGCGGGAGTAGCTACGAGCAGTACTTC.

V and J are TRBV2 and TRBJ1-2, with 9 bases aligning to TRBD1. The CDR3 loop spans 17 amino acids. Trimming at V came to 6 bases and at J to 8 bases, leaving 19 bases not matched to a gene. CDR1 and CDR2 (germline): SNHLY, FYNNEI. The CDR3 reads CASSLMVLSDRGEGYTF. The DNA of the CDR3 is TGTGCCAGCAGCCTCATGGTCCTCTCGGACAGGGGAGAGGGCTACACCTTC.

The CDR3 bases are TGTGCCAGCAGTGACTATCCGGGGGAAAATTCACCCCTCCACTTT. Translation gives CASSDYPGENSPLHF. This rearrangement joins TRBV6-4 to TRBJ1-6; D perhaps matches TRBD1 (5 bases). The CDR3 length is 15 residues. Germline CDR1 and CDR2: MRHNA and SNTAGT. Trimming took 1 base from V and 7 from J, leaving 11 bases between them.

DNA of the CDR3: TGTGCCTGCCGATTAGATTCGGGGGGAGCTTTCTTT. It translates to CACRLDSGGAFF. The chain combines TRBV30 with TRBJ1-1; D might be TRBD1 (5 bases). Trimming stripped 6 bases from V and 10 bases from J, with 18 bases between. The germline gives CDR1 GTSNPN, CDR2 SVGIG (reference sequence). This CDR3 region has 12 residues.

This clone has only one observation. The V and J genes are TRBV10-1 and TRBJ1-1; TRBD1 might be the D (5 bases). Germline CDR1 and CDR2: WNHNN and SYGVQD (reference sequence). The CDR3 totals 14 residues. V gave up 3 bases and J gave up 1 base, with 9 bases separating them. CDR3 region: CASSDSRANTEAFF. CDR3 sequence (DNA): TGCGCCAGCAGTGATTCCAGGGCGAACACTGAAGCTTTCTTT.

The rearrangement links TRBV4-1 to TRBJ2-3, with 13 bases identical to TRBD2. V lost 0 bases and J lost 2; bases outside the gene matches: 14. CDR3 length: 21 amino acids. Looked up from germline, CDR1 is MGHRA and CDR2 is YSYEKL. In nucleotides, the CDR3 is TGCGCCAGCAGCCAAGATCTACTAGCGGGAGGGACCTCGTTATTCACAGATACGCAGTATTTT. Protein sequence: CASSQDLLAGGTSLFTDTQYF.

This chain's CDR3 is CASSPPSVEETQYF. Here the CDR3 DNA reads TGTGCCAGCTCACCGCCTAGCGTAGAAGAGACCCAGTACTTC. The chain couples TRBV18 to TRBJ2-5; weak D call: TRBD2 (6 bases). This CDR3 spans 14 amino acids. V was pared by 3 bases and J by 3 bases, with 11 bases between. Germline CDR1 and CDR2: KGHSH and LQKENI.

This clone was detected only a few times. This sequence joins TRBV14 and TRBJ1-1; D not certain. Germline values: CDR1 SGHDN, CDR2 FVKESK. The CDR3 sequence is 15 residues long. Trimming took off 5 bases at V and 4 bases at J, with 17 bases between the two ends. The DNA of the CDR3 is TGTGCCAGCAGCAACCGGAGACTTTCGGTCACTGAAGCTTTCTTT. Translation gives CASSNRRLSVTEAFF. Drawing the rest from reference TRBV14 and TRBJ1-1, the complete variable domain is EAGVTQFPSHSVIEKGQTVTLRCDPISGHDNLYWYRRVMGKEIKFLLHFVKESKQDESGMPNNRFLAERTGGTYSTLKVQPAELEDSGVYFCASSNRRLSVTEAFFGQGTRLTVV.

The chain links TRBV28 to TRBJ1-2; TRBD1 matches 9 bases. The CDR3 runs to 12 residues. The ends lost 6 bases at V and 4 bases at J; junction bases unmatched: 0. CDR1 is MDHEN, CDR2 SYDVKM, per germline. The CDR3 DNA reads TGTGCCAGCAGGGACAGGGGCTATGGCTACACCTTC. Its protein is CASRDRGYGYTF.

V gene TRBV21-1 combines with J gene TRBJ2-6; TRBD2, the D gene given by the table, was not confirmed from the DNA. TRBV21-1 has pseudogene status. This CDR3 has 18 amino acids. In DNA form, the CDR3 reads TGTGCCAGCAGCCCAACTCGCGGGAGGCCTGTTGGGGCCAACGTCCTGACTTTC. This codes for CASSPTRGRPVGANVLTF.

The CDR3 DNA reads TGTGCCAGCAGTCCTCTGGGACGGCTAGGGCTAAGAACTAGCGGGAGTTACACCGGGGAGCTGTTTTTT. Residues: CASSPLGRLGLRTSGSYTGELFF. The chain uses TRBV28 and TRBJ2-2; 11 nucleotides align to TRBD2. This CDR3 region has 23 residues. Trimming removed 5 bases from V and 3 bases from J; junction bases left unmatched: 26. Germline V gene sequence: CDR1 MDHEN, CDR2 SYDVKM. The whole variable domain, remainder taken from reference TRBV28 and TRBJ2-2, is DVKVTQSSRYLVKRTGEKVFLECVQDMDHENMFWYRQDPGLGLRLIYFSYDVKMKEKGDIPEGYSVSREKKERFSLILESASTNQTSMYLCASSPLGRLGLRTSGSYTGELFFGEGSRLTVL.

This clone was picked up one time. The V call is TRBV19, the J call TRBJ2-2; D may be TRBD2 (6 bases). Trimming shortened V by 4 bases and J by 4 bases, and 16 bases separated the two germline ends. The CDR3 is 16 residues long. Per germline, CDR1 LNHDA and CDR2 SQIVND (reference sequence). CDR3 nucleotides: TGTGCCAGTAGTAAGAAACCCGTGGGGGGCACCGGGGAGCTGTTTTTT. Its protein product is CASSKKPVGGTGELFF.

DNA for the CDR3: TGTGCCAAACGGGGACTAGCGGGAGGGCCGAGCACCGGGGAGCTGTTTTTT. This codes for CAKRGLAGGPSTGELFF. The chain joins TRBV24-1 to TRBJ2-2; 16 bases agree with TRBD2. Trimming took 11 bases from V and 4 from J; bases not matched to a gene: 9. This CDR3 is 17 amino acids long. CDR1 and CDR2 (germline): KGHDR, SFDVKD.

This clone showed up just once. This sequence joins TRBV7-8 and TRBJ1-1; D unclear. Deletions cut 5 bases from V and 11 bases from J, with 9 bases between. Germline V gives CDR1 SGHVS, CDR2 FQNEAQ. CDR3 length equals 10 residues. CDR3 nucleotide sequence: TGTGCCAGCAGCCCTATTTCGGCTTTCTTT. Translated, it gives CASSPISAFF.